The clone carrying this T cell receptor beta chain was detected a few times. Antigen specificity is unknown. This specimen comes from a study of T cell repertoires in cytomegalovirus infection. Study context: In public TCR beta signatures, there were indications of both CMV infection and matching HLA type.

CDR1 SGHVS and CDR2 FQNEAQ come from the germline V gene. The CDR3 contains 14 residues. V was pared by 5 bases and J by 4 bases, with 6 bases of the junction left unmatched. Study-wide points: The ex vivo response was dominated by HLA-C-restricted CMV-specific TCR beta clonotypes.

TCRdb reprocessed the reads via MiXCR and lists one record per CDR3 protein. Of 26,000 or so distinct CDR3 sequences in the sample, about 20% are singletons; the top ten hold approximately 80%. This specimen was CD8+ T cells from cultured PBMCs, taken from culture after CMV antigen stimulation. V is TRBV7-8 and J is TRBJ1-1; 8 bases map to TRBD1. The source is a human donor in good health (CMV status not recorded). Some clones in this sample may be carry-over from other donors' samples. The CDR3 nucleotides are TGTGCCAGCAGCCCACGGACAGGGAGCACTGAAGCTTTCTTT. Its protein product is CASSPRTGSTEAFF.